Listed below are T cell receptor beta chains from one sample, sequenced in a study of blood T cell repertoires in COVID-19. The table came from immunoSEQ multiplex PCR; TCRdb's copy has only in-frame clones and leaves some out. This sample has 81,000 or so clones, with around 92% found just once. Sequencing was done on a sample of peripheral blood. Receptor source: an older woman with active COVID-19. The CDR3 runs from the conserved cysteine through the conserved F or W.

cdr3_length v_call cdr3_aa
15 TRBV6-1 CASSEVQKLNTEAFF
14 TRBV19 CASTRDREGGELFF
15 TRBV4-3 CASSQDGTGWAEAFF
15 TRBV5-1 CASRSGLASTDTQYF
16 TRBV30 CAWSVIDGTGGYGYTF
16 TRBV24-1 CATSDPPRGQQETQYF
17 TRBV30 CAWSLPRTSGRGETQYF
16 TRBV10-2 CASRDSSGIYSYEQYF
16 TRBV9 CASSTHRGLDNSPLHF
14 TRBV19 CASRDGGPYNEQFF
14 TRBV2 CASTLGGGRTEAFF
18 TRBV7-2 CASSQGLAGAEAYNEQFF
14 TRBV12-5 CASGLPQGAAGYTF
14 TRBV30 CAWSGGQGADTQYF
15 TRBV4-3 CASSQVERGYTEAFF
12 TRBV2 CASSATGQPQHF
17 TRBV27 CASSPRRATGSNQPQHF
16 TRBV6-5 CASSYSKGTGYYEQYF
15 TRBV28 CASSLFQGTNQPQHF
15 TRBV6-2/TRBV6-3 CASNPAGSVSYEQYF
14 TRBV30 CAWSMGGPFQPQHF
18 TRBV4-3 CASSSRPPSVGSTGEQYF
15 TRBV10-3 CAIRRGIAGAEEQYF
15 TRBV6-1 CASSDLGVMNTEAFF
15 TRBV4-1 CASSHPGTGVDGYTF
17 TRBV4-3 CASSQDIGQGAYNEQFF
17 TRBV4-3 CASSQSSKRDRDEKLFF
16 TRBV19 CASSSARGASGNTIYF
15 TRBV4-1 CASSQEPGSQETQYF
14 TRBV7-9 CASSQLSSYNEQFF